This TCR beta chain was identified during a study of blood T cell repertoires in COVID-19. This CDR3 contains 14 residues. V lost 4 bases and J lost 8; bases outside the gene matches: 10. Germline CDR1 reads LNHDA; CDR2 reads SQIVND (reference sequence). Libraries were prepared by immunoSEQ multiplex PCR; TCRdb keeps only in-frame clonotypes and omits some of them. The sample consists of fewer than 300,000 clones, 85% to 90% of them appearing once. This sequence joins TRBV19 and TRBJ1-2, with 7 nucleotides matching TRBD1. The specimen was peripheral blood. The clonotype originates from a woman aged 35 to 49 who had recovered from COVID-19. This CDR3 reads CASSSLDRRHGYTF. The DNA for the CDR3 is TGTGCCAGTAGTAGTTTGGACAGGCGGCACGGCTACACCTTC. Filled out from reference TRBV19 and TRBJ1-2, the complete variable domain reads DGGITQSPKYLFRKEGQNVTLSCEQNLNHDAMYWYRQDPGQGLRLIYYSQIVNDFQKGDIAEGYSVSREKKESFPLTVTSAQKNPTAFYLCASSSLDRRHGYTFGSGTRLTVV.